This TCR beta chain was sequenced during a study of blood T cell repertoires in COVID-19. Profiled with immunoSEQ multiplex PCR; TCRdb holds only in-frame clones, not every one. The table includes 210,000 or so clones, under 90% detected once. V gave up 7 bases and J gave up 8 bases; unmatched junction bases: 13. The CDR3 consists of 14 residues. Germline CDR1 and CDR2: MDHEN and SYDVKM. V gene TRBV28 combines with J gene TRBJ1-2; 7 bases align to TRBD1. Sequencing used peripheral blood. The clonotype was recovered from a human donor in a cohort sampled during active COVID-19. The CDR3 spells CASNEGNRGWGYTF. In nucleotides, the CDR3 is TGTGCCAGCAACGAGGGTAACAGGGGATGGGGCTACACCTTC.